The TCR beta chain under discussion was sequenced for a study of neurological immune-mediated disorders. Broader study findings: No sharing of CDR3 amino acid sequences was observed among expanded clones across subjects, suggesting private repertoires in all groups. Levels of TCR clonal expansion peaked in HTLV-1-associated myelopathy and reached their lowest in multiple sclerosis, under those of healthy controls.

This clonotype has a count of ten or more. The antigen remains unidentified. 5'RACE with 10-nucleotide random UMIs produced the cDNA. In every sequencing run, more than 190 million TCR-beta sequences were generated from 15-18 subjects. MiXCR, run by TCRdb on the 5' RACE reads, gives a single entry per CDR3 protein. The sample gives around 130,000 distinct CDR3 sequences, 3% to 3.5% of which show up once; roughly 1.3% is in the top ten. Germline loops: CDR1 MNHNY, CDR2 SVGAGI (reference sequence). The CDR3 covers 13 residues. Trimming took off 7 bases at V and 1 base at J, with 5 bases between the two ends.

The chain combines TRBV6-6 with TRBJ2-6, with D uncertain. Sequenced: PBMCs. The origin of this receptor is a woman aged 25-40 years with multiple sclerosis. For the CDR3, the DNA is TGTGCCAGCACCACATCTGGGGCCAACGTCCTGACTTTC. It codes for CASTTSGANVLTF.